A selection of T cell receptor beta chains follows, all from one sample in a study of blood T cell repertoires in COVID-19. Profiled with immunoSEQ multiplex PCR; TCRdb holds only in-frame clones, not every one. The table includes 150,000 to 200,000 clones, roughly 88% detected once. The sequenced sample consisted of PBMCs or T cells enriched from blood (not recorded which). These receptors all come from a man aged 50 or older who had recovered from COVID-19. Both conserved end residues are trimmed from each CDR3.

V: TRBV29-1
CDR3: SVEDVAAPGGYT

V: TRBV7-9
CDR3: ASSLYGERSTDTQY

V: TRBV29-1
CDR3: SVGQGGDTQY

V: TRBV9
CDR3: ASSVGRVETQY

V: TRBV6-1
CDR3: ASSEASGGYNEQF

V: TRBV7-8
CDR3: ASSYRDYGYT

V: TRBV24-1
CDR3: ATSEHGQNTEAF

V: TRBV3-1/TRBV3-2
CDR3: ASSHHGQPNTEAF

V: TRBV3-1/TRBV3-2
CDR3: ASSQATGSNQPQH

V: TRBV2
CDR3: ASRDAGTRGMDEQY

V: TRBV10-1
CDR3: ASSHTSAEQY

V: TRBV11-1
CDR3: ASSSKQGGDEQF

V: TRBV3-1/TRBV3-2
CDR3: ASSQDGTAYGYT

V: TRBV28
CDR3: ASSLSLAGAYEQY

V: TRBV30
CDR3: AFSRGNKNIQY

V: TRBV6-7
CDR3: ASRGASYEQY

V: TRBV5-1
CDR3: ASRPDSANTGELF

V: TRBV10-2
CDR3: ASSDATLTREPQH

V: TRBV27
CDR3: ASSPRGVETQY

V: TRBV6-6
CDR3: ASSIVRDKLFQPQH

V: TRBV13
CDR3: ASSGWTGVRDEQY

V: TRBV10-2
CDR3: ASSESGFQHQQF

V: TRBV7-8
CDR3: ASSHRQALDYGYT

V: TRBV5-1
CDR3: ASSLGGRSGEKLF

V: TRBV29-1
CDR3: SAKVGTSGGRDTQY

V: TRBV6-5
CDR3: ASSRGYTEAF

V: TRBV9
CDR3: ASSVRGGGRETQY

V: TRBV28
CDR3: ASKGQGDSYNSPLH

V: TRBV12-3/TRBV12-4
CDR3: ASSSTPGGTIY

V: TRBV7-3
CDR3: ASSVSGGSGELF

V: TRBV21-1
CDR3: ASSGGGQF